This T cell receptor beta chain derives from a study of shared clonotypes between healthy human individuals. The donors were adults (healthy and HIV-negative) with no recent acute infections or vaccinations. Only in-frame clones appear in the TCRdb table, and some are missing; sequencing was by immunoSEQ multiplex PCR. The repertoire has approximately 2.1 million clones, roughly 93% of them found once; the top ten carry 0.3% to 0.4%. Source material: naive CD4+ T cells from PBMCs. Noted subset: CD45RA+ positively selected. The source is a young man in good health. Some clones in this sample may be carry-over from other donors' samples.

CDR3 amino acids: CASSHGVWGDEQFF. CDR3 nucleotide sequence: TGTGCCAGCAGCCACGGGGTCTGGGGCGATGAGCAGTTCTTC. J is TRBJ2-1 and V is TRBV4-2; D tentatively reads TRBD1 or TRBD2 (5 bases each). This CDR3 has 14 amino acids. Trimming removed 3 bases from V and 8 bases from J, with 14 bases in between. Per germline, CDR1 LGHNA and CDR2 YNFKEQ.